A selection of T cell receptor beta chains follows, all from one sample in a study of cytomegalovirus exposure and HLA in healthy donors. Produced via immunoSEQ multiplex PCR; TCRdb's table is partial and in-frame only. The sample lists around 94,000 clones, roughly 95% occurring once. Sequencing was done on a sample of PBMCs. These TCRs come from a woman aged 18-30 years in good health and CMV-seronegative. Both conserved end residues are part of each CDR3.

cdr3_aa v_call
CATSRDPGAVNQPQHF TRBV15
CASSDRDSFNSPLHF TRBV6-1
CASEPLAAYYNEQFF TRBV6-1
CASSYSSGSGNTIYF TRBV6-6
CASSVEGATEAFF TRBV11-3
CASRRANTGELFF TRBV7-2
CAWSLWDSGQFNEKLFF TRBV30
CASSEAWTTNEQFF TRBV6-4
CASSSQSGEKLFF TRBV19
CASSLGAQNTEAFF TRBV18
CASSVGLAGGLTYEQYF TRBV9
CASSPRTGDSEQFF TRBV7-9
CASSFSSDPYEQYF TRBV27
CAISPTGDWGEQYF TRBV10-3
CASRTSGGAETQYF TRBV5-1
CASSWTDRANYGYTF TRBV6-5
CASGASGSYEQYF TRBV9
CASSLTGGAYNEQFF TRBV5-4
CASSPPNYNEQFF TRBV11-2
CASSFQGTDSAFF TRBV11-2
CASTGLAGGSLTGELFF TRBV2
CASTGTGWGGNQPQHF TRBV19
CSVEGAGLTGELFF TRBV29-1
CASTHRLITGHHTEAFF TRBV19
CASSSQGGPYEQYF TRBV11-2
CASSFNGQADEQYF TRBV5-1
CAWSHQGGYEQYF TRBV30
CSVEGGDLETQYF TRBV29-1